Listed below are T cell receptor beta chains from one sample, sequenced in a study of blood T cell repertoires in COVID-19. The assay was immunoSEQ multiplex PCR, and TCRdb's table has in-frame clones only and misses some. This sample has approximately 170,000 clones, with 84% found just once. The sequenced sample was peripheral blood. All receptors derive from a woman of 80 years or more with COVID-19, enrolled during active disease. CDR3s leave out the opening cysteine and the closing phenylalanine or tryptophan. The order of the fields is J gene, V gene, CDR3 protein.

j_call: TRBJ2-1
v_call: TRBV10-2
cdr3_aa: ASRGTSGGRHNEQF

j_call: TRBJ2-7
v_call: TRBV7-2
cdr3_aa: ASSEASSDPYEQY

j_call: TRBJ2-1
v_call: TRBV7-9
cdr3_aa: ASSPGTSYNEQF

j_call: TRBJ2-3
v_call: TRBV7-2
cdr3_aa: ASIPDWKLYTDTQY

j_call: TRBJ2-1
v_call: TRBV4-3
cdr3_aa: ASSPSPLQSSYNEQF

j_call: TRBJ1-4
v_call: TRBV18
cdr3_aa: ASSPRQGESNEKLF

j_call: TRBJ1-2
v_call: TRBV4-3
cdr3_aa: ASSQGSRLSYT

j_call: TRBJ1-2
v_call: TRBV5-6
cdr3_aa: ASSIQGPGYT

j_call: TRBJ2-5
v_call: TRBV5-1
cdr3_aa: ASILPGSQTQY

j_call: TRBJ2-7
v_call: TRBV20-1
cdr3_aa: SATLPEQY

j_call: TRBJ1-2
v_call: TRBV2
cdr3_aa: ASSGQVNYGYT

j_call: TRBJ2-1
v_call: TRBV20-1
cdr3_aa: SASSHTSFSYNEQF

j_call: TRBJ1-4
v_call: TRBV18
cdr3_aa: ASSPGWQGGEKLF

j_call: TRBJ1-1
v_call: TRBV9
cdr3_aa: ASSVVGGGANTEAF

j_call: TRBJ1-2
v_call: TRBV21-1
cdr3_aa: ASSSRTGNKGFFYGYT

j_call: TRBJ2-2
v_call: TRBV6-5
cdr3_aa: ASRLAGGTGELF

j_call: TRBJ2-7
v_call: TRBV6-1
cdr3_aa: ASSEFRGGLSEQY

j_call: TRBJ2-7
v_call: TRBV7-9
cdr3_aa: ASSLGQGLSEQY

j_call: TRBJ2-2
v_call: TRBV14
cdr3_aa: ASSQDALTYAPGELF

j_call: TRBJ1-2
v_call: TRBV6-5
cdr3_aa: ASIPGTGFGYGYT

j_call: TRBJ1-6
v_call: TRBV6-5
cdr3_aa: ASNRDSNSPLH

j_call: TRBJ2-3
v_call: TRBV5-5
cdr3_aa: ASSDTSGGDTQY

j_call: TRBJ2-7
v_call: TRBV6-2/TRBV6-3
cdr3_aa: ASSRTGGVSREQY

j_call: TRBJ2-1
v_call: TRBV2
cdr3_aa: ASRKTRSSYNEQF

j_call: TRBJ2-1
v_call: TRBV29-1
cdr3_aa: SVESSSGRYNEQF

j_call: TRBJ1-2
v_call: TRBV7-8
cdr3_aa: ASSYWGLFGYGYT